Reported below is one T cell receptor (beta chain). Antigen specificity is unknown. The same CDR3 is also encoded by other DNA sequences in this sample. The PCR contained 60 Vbeta and 13 Jbeta primers. Generated by immunoSEQ multiplex PCR, the TCRdb table keeps only in-frame clones and is missing some. The sample consists of about 130,000 clones, around three quarters of them appearing once. This record belongs to a study of cytomegalovirus exposure and HLA in healthy donors. Findings and limits, study-wide: By HLA locus, TCR association rates varied in a later analysis, with DRB1 showing the most and HLA-C the fewest. For most TCR beta V segments, an earlier analysis put the productive rate at about 87% or about 30% of the time. Listed as cytomegalovirus-associated were about 160 TCR beta chains.

From germline, CDR1 is MNHEY and CDR2 SVGAGI. V shed 0 bases and J shed 0 bases, with 9 bases lying between them. The CDR3 is 15 amino acids. The V gene is TRBV6-5, the J gene TRBJ2-7, with a possible D match to TRBD2 (6 bases). Sample: PBMCs. This sequence originates from a middle-aged woman in good health and CMV-seropositive. CDR3 loop: CASSYSGGSSYEQYF. CDR3 sequence (DNA): TGTGCCAGCAGTTACTCCGGAGGGAGCTCCTACGAGCAGTACTTC.